These 32 T cell receptor beta chains came from one sample sequenced in a study of T cells in Graves' hyperthyroidism and ophthalmopathy. From RNA transcripts, TCR beta CDR3 regions were amplified. A first-round RT-PCR of the TCR CDR3 used the HTBI primer set. Via MiXCR, TCRdb re-called the multiplex PCR reads, giving one row per CDR3 protein. Of about 400,000 distinct CDR3 sequences listed, under 15% are singletons. The sample taken for sequencing was blood. The receptor source for this set is a woman between 25 and 40 years old with Graves' hyperthyroidism.

This rearrangement joins TRBV19 to TRBJ2-3; D perhaps matches TRBD2 (6 bases). The V gene's germline CDR1 is LNHDA and CDR2 SQIVND (reference sequence). V lost 5 bases to trimming and J lost 2 bases, with 20 bases between them. The CDR3 length is 17 residues. The CDR3, as DNA: TGTGCCAGTAGTGGGAGGATGAACCTACTCCTCACAGATACGCAGTATTTT. Encoded protein: CASSGRMNLLLTDTQYF.

The V and J genes are TRBV24-1 and TRBJ1-1; the D is unclear. In germline, CDR1 is KGHDR, CDR2 SFDVKD. This CDR3 has 14 amino acids. Trimming took off 3 bases at V and 4 bases at J, with 11 bases between the two ends. This chain's CDR3 is CATSDAGPPTEAFF. As DNA, the CDR3 is TGTGCCACCAGTGATGCCGGTCCCCCCACTGAAGCTTTCTTT.

The table lists this clonotype with a few counts. This chain connects TRBV5-1 to TRBJ1-4; maybe TRBD1 (5 bases). Germline V gene data show CDR1 as SGHRS and CDR2 as YFSETQ. V was pared by 0 bases and J by 8 bases, with 11 bases between. The CDR3 is 14 amino acids. Here the CDR3 reads CASSLVGGEEKLFF. The DNA for the CDR3 is TGCGCCAGCAGCTTGGTTGGGGGGGAAGAAAAACTGTTTTTT.

This clonotype occurred a few times. The gene calls are TRBV4-1 and TRBJ2-5, with 8 bases aligning to TRBD2. Trimming removed 3 bases from V and 1 base from J; junction bases left unmatched: 7. This CDR3 region has 16 residues. Germline lookup yields CDR1 MGHRA and CDR2 YSYEKL. CDR3 loop: CASSQGLAGFQETQYF. The DNA for the CDR3 is TGCGCCAGCAGCCAGGGGCTAGCGGGCTTCCAAGAGACCCAGTACTTC.

This clonotype has only a few counts. The rearrangement uses TRBV20-1 and TRBJ1-6; a possible D gene is TRBD1 (6 bases). The CDR3 contains 15 residues. With 5 bases removed from V and 5 bases from J, the gap between germline ends came to 16 bases. The germline V gene encodes CDR1 DFQATT and CDR2 SNEGSKA (reference sequence). CDR3 amino acids: CSAAFGGENNSPLHF. The CDR3, as DNA: TGCAGTGCTGCCTTTGGGGGCGAAAATAATTCACCCCTCCACTTT.

Only a few counts were recorded for this clonotype. The chain couples TRBV6-5 to TRBJ2-5, with TRBD1 matching over 9 bases. After removal of 5 bases from V and 3 bases from J, the junction contained 10 bases not matched to a gene. The CDR3 consists of 16 residues. The germline CDR1 and CDR2 sequences are MNHEY and SVGAGI. The CDR3 protein is CASSTLLGDREETQYF. The CDR3 DNA sequence: TGTGCCAGCAGTACTCTACTTGGGGACAGGGAAGAGACCCAGTACTTC.

There are a few counts of this clonotype. A read error may account for a junction end that differs from germline. The gene calls are TRBV29-1 and TRBJ2-7; D ambiguous. The CDR3 sequence is 10 residues long. Germline CDR1 reads SQVTM; CDR2 reads ANQGSEA. This CDR3 reads CSVKDYEQYF. The CDR3 bases are TGCAGCGTTAAAGACTACGAGCAGTACTTC.

The chain uses TRBV4-1 and TRBJ1-2, with a weak D call TRBD1 (6 bases). The CDR3 runs to 14 residues. Germline V gene sequence: CDR1 MGHRA, CDR2 YSYEKL. V lost 0 bases, J lost 8 bases, and 13 bases lay in between. The chain's CDR3 is CASSQEKGGGGYTF. As DNA, the CDR3 is TGCGCCAGCAGCCAAGAGAAGGGGGGCGGAGGCTACACCTTC.

This clonotype was seen repeatedly, ten times or more. V gene TRBV20-1 combines with J gene TRBJ1-1; TRBD1 is a possible D gene (5 bases). The CDR3 totals 13 residues. The V end was cut by 6 bases, the J end by 3 bases, with 14 bases between. CDR1 and CDR2 from the germline V gene are DFQATT and SNEGSKA (reference sequence). In DNA form, the CDR3 reads TGCAGTGCAAGGACACTCCGGGACACTGAAGCTTTCTTT. It specifies CSARTLRDTEAFF.

This clonotype was picked up many times. J is TRBJ2-7 and V is TRBV12-3 or TRBV12-4; D possibly uses TRBD1 or TRBD2 (5 bases each). The CDR3 runs 13 residues. Trimming removed 8 bases from V and 4 bases from J, with 15 bases in between. In nucleotides, the CDR3 is TGTGCCAGCGGGACCCGACTTGAGTACGAGCAGTACTTC. Encoded protein: CASGTRLEYEQYF.

This clonotype was counted at least ten times. V usage is TRBV11-1 and J usage is TRBJ2-7, with a possible D match to TRBD2 (6 bases). Germline assignment: CDR1 SGHAT and CDR2 FQDESV (reference sequence). The CDR3 extends over 16 amino acids. Trimming shortened V by 1 base and J by 0 bases, and 13 bases separated the two germline ends. This CDR3 is CASSLEVAALSYEQYF. CDR3 coding DNA: TGTGCCAGCAGCTTAGAAGTAGCGGCTCTCTCCTACGAGCAGTACTTC.

This clonotype was detected ten times or more. The CDR3 reads CASWPQTQAPEGETQYF. The CDR3, as DNA: TGTGCCAGCTGGCCCCAAACCCAAGCCCCCGAGGGGGAGACCCAGTACTTC. The V call is TRBV2, the J call TRBJ2-5, with D perhaps being TRBD1 or TRBD2 (5 bases each). CDR1 and CDR2 from the germline V gene are SNHLY and FYNNEI. The CDR3 is 17 residues long. The ends were cut back, 8 bases at V and 5 bases at J, with 27 bases in the middle.

This clonotype appeared many times. In DNA form, the CDR3 reads TGTGCCAGCAGGCAGGGTGAGGTTTACGGCTACACCTTC. As protein: CASRQGEVYGYTF. The chain has TRBV12-3 or TRBV12-4 and TRBJ1-2, with D perhaps matching TRBD1 (5 bases). Trimming pared 6 bases from V and 8 bases from J, leaving 16 bases between. There are 13 residues in the CDR3.

In this sample, this clonotype turned up many times. The chain is built from TRBV11-3 and TRBJ2-5; TRBD2 aligns across 13 bases. This CDR3 spans 17 amino acids. Germline loops: CDR1 SGHNT, CDR2 YENEEA. V dropped 3 bases and J dropped 5; count of bases not matched to a gene: 9. The CDR3 nucleotides read TGTGCCAGCAGCTTGGGGACTAGCGGGATTCGTTCGGAGACCCAGTACTTC. Translation gives CASSLGTSGIRSETQYF. Supplemented by reference TRBV11-3 and TRBJ2-5, the full variable domain reads EAGVVQSPRYKIIEKKQPVAFWCNPISGHNTLYWYLQNLGQGPELLIRYENEEAVDDSQLPKDRFSAERLKGVDSTLKIQPAELGDSAVYLCASSLGTSGIRSETQYFGPGTRLLVL.

This sequence joins TRBV5-1 and TRBJ2-1; tentative D call: TRBD2 (5 bases). Trimming stripped 4 bases from V and 0 bases from J, with 11 bases between. The CDR3 is 15 residues long. From germline, CDR1 is SGHRS and CDR2 YFSETQ. Here the CDR3 DNA reads TGCGCCAGCAGCCCGGGGTTGGACTCCTACAATGAGCAGTTCTTC. This codes for CASSPGLDSYNEQFF.

This chain joins TRBV18 and TRBJ1-6, with 10 positions matching TRBD1. Germline CDR1 is KGHSH and CDR2 is LQKENI. The CDR3 is 15 amino acids. The trim removed 6 bases at V and 10 bases at J, leaving 9 bases unmatched. The CDR3 DNA reads TGTGCCAGCTCCCGTGGACAGGGGGGTTTATCACCCCTCCACTTT. Its protein is CASSRGQGGLSPLHF.

In this sample, this clonotype turned up many times. This chain uses TRBV30 with TRBJ1-2; D uncertain. Germline CDR1 is GTSNPN and CDR2 is SVGIG (reference sequence). Trimming took 3 bases from V and 8 from J, leaving 10 bases between them. The CDR3 loop spans 11 amino acids. The DNA for the CDR3 is TGTGCCTGGAGCCTCGCCTCCGGCTACACCTTC. It codes for CAWSLASGYTF.

The V call is TRBV30, the J call TRBJ1-5, with a tentative D call TRBD1 (6 bases). Germline CDR1 is GTSNPN and CDR2 is SVGIG (reference sequence). The CDR3 contains 14 residues. Trimming took 3 bases from V and 4 from J, leaving 13 bases between them. The DNA of the CDR3 is TGTGCCTGGAGCCGTGGGGACATAAATCAGCCCCAGCATTTT. Encoded protein: CAWSRGDINQPQHF. The full variable domain, completed using reference TRBV30 and TRBJ1-5, is SQTIHQWPATLVQPVGSPLSLECTVEGTSNPNLYWYRQAAGRGLQLLFYSVGIGQISSEVPQNLSASRPQDRQFILSSKKLLLSDSGFYLCAWSRGDINQPQHFGDGTRLSIL.

This clonotype was detected a few times. The chain recombines TRBV7-2 with TRBJ2-3; 11 bases align to TRBD2. The CDR3 spans 17 residues. Germline trimming cut 3 bases from V and 3 bases from J; bases unmatched to any gene: 8. CDR1 and CDR2 (germline): SGHTA, FQGNSA. Here the CDR3 DNA reads TGTGCCAGCAGCTTCCCACTAGCGGGAGAGTGGACAGATACGCAGTATTTT. The encoded protein is CASSFPLAGEWTDTQYF.

This clonotype was seen at least ten times. V usage is TRBV7-2 and J usage is TRBJ2-3; D might be TRBD2 (5 bases). The CDR3 sequence is 18 residues long. The V gene lost 4 bases and the J gene lost 0 bases, with 20 bases spanning the gap. Germline loops: CDR1 SGHTA, CDR2 FQGNSA. The chain's CDR3 is CASSSTSKRAASTDTQYF. CDR3 in DNA: TGTGCCAGCAGCTCCACCTCTAAGAGGGCCGCTAGCACAGATACGCAGTATTTT. The complete variable domain, with remaining parts taken from reference TRBV7-2 and TRBJ2-3, reads GAGVSQSPSNKVTEKGKDVELRCDPISGHTALYWYRQSLGQGLEFLIYFQGNSAPDKSGLPSDRFSAERTGGSVSTLTIQRTQQEDSAVYLCASSSTSKRAASTDTQYFGPGTRLTVL.

The chain employs TRBV28 and TRBJ1-5; perhaps TRBD1 as D (5 bases). This CDR3 comprises 15 residues. Germline V gene sequence: CDR1 MDHEN, CDR2 SYDVKM. The V end lost 3 bases, the J end lost 3 bases, and 12 bases lay between the germline ends. The CDR3 protein is CASSFGQGYNQPQHF. The CDR3 DNA reads TGTGCCAGCAGTTTTGGGCAGGGATACAATCAGCCCCAGCATTTT.

In this sample, this clonotype turned up a few times. At one of its ends the junction is not consistent with the germline gene, which may arise from a read error. The V gene is TRBV27, the J gene TRBJ1-1, with 8 bases that match TRBD1. The CDR3 has 13 residues. Germline assignment: CDR1 MNHEY and CDR2 SMNVEV (reference sequence). CDR3 sequence reads: CASSRDRNAEAFF. In DNA form, the CDR3 reads TGTGCCAGCAGCCGGGACAGGAACGCTGAAGCTTTCTTT.

The chain employs TRBV28 and TRBJ2-7; the D gene is possibly TRBD1 (7 bases). The V end was cut by 5 bases, the J end by 6 bases, with 32 bases between. Germline assignment: CDR1 MDHEN and CDR2 SYDVKM. The CDR3 contains 19 residues. The CDR3 DNA follows: TGTGCCAGCAGTCGAGGCCTTACAGGGGCAAACGCAGGGGACTCCGAGCAGTACTTC. It encodes CASSRGLTGANAGDSEQYF. Full variable domain (rest looked up from reference TRBV28 and TRBJ2-7): DVKVTQSSRYLVKRTGEKVFLECVQDMDHENMFWYRQDPGLGLRLIYFSYDVKMKEKGDIPEGYSVSREKKERFSLILESASTNQTSMYLCASSRGLTGANAGDSEQYFGPGTRLTVT.

Concerning this clonotype: Given a much more abundant clone one base away, this may be a read error. A read error is likely, as this CDR3 ends without the conserved phenylalanine or tryptophan. The V call is TRBV5-1, the J call TRBJ2-7; D tentatively reads TRBD1 or TRBD2 (5 bases each). CDR3 length: 15 amino acids. The germline V gene has CDR1 SGHRS and CDR2 YFSETQ. The germline V and J ends were trimmed by 3 bases and 4 bases, with 17 bases remaining between them. CDR3 region: CASSSRRGESYEQYL. CDR3 nucleotides: TGCGCCAGCAGCTCCAGAAGGGGAGAGTCTTACGAGCAGTACCTC.

Comment on this clonotype: Just one base apart from a much larger clone, this may be a read error. The chain has TRBV11-2 and TRBJ2-1; D may be TRBD2 (7 bases). This CDR3 region has 15 residues. CDR1 and CDR2 (germline): SGHAT, FQNNGV. The CDR3 spells CASSPWGGRWDEQSF. In DNA form, the CDR3 reads TGTGCCAGCAGCCCCTGGGGGGGCAGGTGGGATGAGCAGTCCTTC.

This clonotype was observed at least ten times. The rearrangement joins TRBV12-3 or TRBV12-4 to TRBJ2-7, with TRBD1 matching 9 bases. After removal of 6 bases from V and 4 bases from J, the junction contained 13 bases not matched to a gene. CDR3 length: 16 amino acids. The CDR3 region has the DNA TGTGCCAGCAGCGAGGAAACAGGGGGCGCGTTGTACGAGCAGTACTTC. Protein product: CASSEETGGALYEQYF.

The chain employs TRBV5-1 and TRBJ2-5, with 10 bases lining up with TRBD2. V shed 5 bases, J shed 5 bases, and the junction held 6 bases outside the gene matches. The CDR3 sequence is 14 residues long. Looked up from germline, CDR1 is SGHRS and CDR2 is YFSETQ. CDR3 nucleotides: TGCGCCAGCAGAACTAGCGGGGTCAGGGAGACCCAGTACTTC. Protein: CASRTSGVRETQYF.

This clonotype was observed at least ten times. The J gene is TRBJ1-6, the V gene TRBV2; D is unresolved. The CDR3 runs 13 residues. Germline CDR1 and CDR2: SNHLY and FYNNEI. The V gene lost 6 bases and the J gene lost 0 bases, with 3 bases spanning the gap. In DNA form, the CDR3 reads TGTGCCAGCAGCTACTCCTATAATTCACCCCTCCACTTT. Amino acids: CASSYSYNSPLHF. The full variable domain, with the rest looked up from reference TRBV2 and TRBJ1-6, is EPEVTQTPSHQVTQMGQEVILRCVPISNHLYFYWYRQILGQKVEFLVSFYNNEISEKSEIFDDQFSVERPDGSNFTLKIRSTKLEDSAMYFCASSYSYNSPLHFGNGTRLTVT.

This clonotype was detected many times. The genes are TRBV28 and TRBJ2-7, with D hard to call. Germline assignment: CDR1 MDHEN and CDR2 SYDVKM. Trimming cost V 5 bases and J 3 bases, with 5 bases left between them. This CDR3 comprises 11 residues. CDR3 in DNA: TGTGCCAGCAGTCTCCACTACGAGCAGTACTTC. It codes for CASSLHYEQYF. Full variable domain (remainder filled in from reference TRBV28 and TRBJ2-7): DVKVTQSSRYLVKRTGEKVFLECVQDMDHENMFWYRQDPGLGLRLIYFSYDVKMKEKGDIPEGYSVSREKKERFSLILESASTNQTSMYLCASSLHYEQYFGPGTRLTVT.

The table lists this clonotype with many counts. This chain connects TRBV7-9 to TRBJ2-5; 10 bases agree with TRBD2. This CDR3 has 17 residues. V dropped 2 bases and J dropped 4; count of bases not matched to a gene: 10. Germline lookup yields CDR1 SEHNR and CDR2 FQNEAQ (reference sequence). The CDR3 spells CASSLRFSGRETETQYF. The CDR3 coding sequence is TGTGCCAGCAGCTTAAGATTCAGCGGGAGGGAGACAGAGACCCAGTACTTC.

In this sample, this clonotype turned up a few times. The J gene is TRBJ2-1, the V gene TRBV6-5; TRBD2 agrees at 9 bases. Germline V CDR1 and CDR2: MNHEY, SVGAGI. V lost 4 bases, J lost 7 bases, and 5 bases stayed unmatched. This CDR3 has 14 amino acids. CDR3 amino acids: CASSSGTSTNEQFF. CDR3 DNA: TGTGCCAGCAGTTCCGGGACTAGCACTAATGAGCAGTTCTTC.

The V gene is TRBV4-1, the J gene TRBJ1-5; weak D call: TRBD1 (5 bases). Trimming took off 0 bases at V and 6 bases at J, with 15 bases between the two ends. Germline CDR1 and CDR2: MGHRA and YSYEKL. This CDR3 is built from 16 residues. In nucleotides, the CDR3 is TGCGCCAGCAGCCAAGAGAGCCAGGGTTTAGGTCAGCCCCAGCATTTT. Translating it yields CASSQESQGLGQPQHF.